This entry lists 6 T cell receptor beta chains sequenced from one sample in a study of post-analysis software for immune sequencing data. For these receptors, no antigen is known. Sequencing libraries made from TCR beta cDNA carried unique molecular identifiers. MiXCR was run by TCRdb on the PCR reads, yielding one entry per CDR3 protein. The sample includes over 700,000 distinct CDR3 sequences, 25% to 30% of them seen just once. Study conclusions and caveats: Patients used about 5 TRBV segments, including TRBV5-6, TRBV5-1 and TRBV20-1, more often than controls.

The sequencing sample was made of blood. These receptors came from a girl aged 5 to 17 with multiple sclerosis.

This clonotype was seen only a few times. The gene calls are TRBV27 and TRBJ2-5; D is unclear. This CDR3 comprises 14 residues. Germline assignment: CDR1 MNHEY and CDR2 SMNVEV (reference sequence). V lost 3 bases and J lost 1, with 9 bases in between. Here the CDR3 DNA reads TGTGCCAGCAGTTTTTCCCACAGCCAAGAGACCCAGTACTTC. It specifies CASSFSHSQETQYF.

In its sample, this clonotype was seen a few times. The rearrangement uses TRBV6-5 and TRBJ2-7; tentatively, D is TRBD2 (5 bases). V lost 2 bases to trimming and J lost 7 bases, with 18 bases between them. Germline assignment: CDR1 MNHEY and CDR2 SVGAGI. CDR3 length: 15 amino acids. In DNA, the CDR3 is TGTGCCAGCAGTTACCTCAGGACGCCCTCGGGAGAGCAGTACTTC. Translating gives CASSYLRTPSGEQYF.

This clonotype was recorded a few times. The chain links TRBV6-4 to TRBJ2-1; D is possibly TRBD2 (5 bases). CDR1 MRHNA and CDR2 SNTAGT come from the germline V gene. The V and J ends lost 4 bases and 7 bases respectively, with 20 bases between them. The CDR3 sequence is 16 residues long. This chain's CDR3 is CASSALRADSRNEQFF. The CDR3, as DNA: TGTGCCAGCAGTGCCTTGAGGGCCGATTCTCGAAATGAGCAGTTCTTC.

The V and J genes are TRBV29-1 and TRBJ1-4; maybe TRBD1 (5 bases). The germline V gene has CDR1 SQVTM and CDR2 ANQGSEA. The CDR3 sequence is 13 residues long. The V end lost 4 bases, the J end lost 7 bases, and 13 bases lay between the germline ends. CDR3 protein: CSVARGRGEKLFF. The CDR3 bases are TGCAGCGTTGCTCGGGGCCGTGGTGAAAAACTGTTTTTT.

The rearrangement links TRBV3-1 to TRBJ2-7, with D uncertain. CDR1 is LGHDT and CDR2 is YNNKEL in the germline V gene (reference sequence). Trimming stripped 0 bases from V and 4 bases from J, with 13 bases between. The CDR3 has 15 amino acids. The CDR3 region has the DNA TGTGCCAGCAGCCAAGATCTGGCTAGGAGTTACGAGCAGTACTTC. It yields the protein CASSQDLARSYEQYF.

The CDR3: CASSRRGSSSYNEQFF. CDR3 nucleotide sequence: TGCGCCAGCAGCCGGAGGGGTTCCAGCTCCTACAATGAGCAGTTCTTC. This chain uses TRBV5-1 with TRBJ2-1; a weak D match, TRBD2 (6 bases). This CDR3 is built from 16 residues. With 4 bases removed from V and 0 bases from J, the gap between germline ends came to 14 bases. The germline V gene has CDR1 SGHRS and CDR2 YFSETQ.